This passage covers 18 T cell receptor beta chains from one sample sequenced in a study of CXCR3-negative and CXCR3-positive naive CD8 T cells. Study-level findings and limits: The TRB CDR3s that CXCR3-positive naive cells carried were more hydrophobic than those of CXCR3-negative naive cells.

These receptors are not linked to any known antigen. The TRB cDNA libraries were prepared by 5' RACE with UMI labels. TCRdb reprocessed the 5' RACE reads and keeps a single row for each CDR3 protein, giving no DNA. The listing records roughly 100,000 distinct CDR3 sequences. Sequenced input: naive CXCR3+ CD8+ T cells from blood. The subset was: CD45RO-CCR7+CD27+CD95- naive CD8+ T cells expressing CXCR3 (TNR3+). The receptors come from a human donor in good health. Some clones in this sample may be carry-over from other donors' samples.

The V call is TRBV11-2, the J call TRBJ2-7; the TRBD2 assignment by TCRdb is unverifiable without DNA. This CDR3 comprises 14 residues. Germline loops: CDR1 SGHAT, CDR2 FQNNGV. The CDR3 sequence is CASSSGTRFYEQYF.

V and J are TRBV12-3 or TRBV12-4 and TRBJ1-1. This CDR3 has 13 amino acids. The CDR3 region is CASGEIRNTEAFF.

This rearrangement joins TRBV29-1 to TRBJ2-7; TCRdb reports TRBD2, a call that lacks DNA to check it against. Germline CDR1 is SQVTM and CDR2 is ANQGSEA. This CDR3 is 12 amino acids long. The CDR3: CSVYQGGYEQYF.

This sequence joins TRBV7-3 and TRBJ2-3; with no DNA, the TCRdb D assignment of TRBD2 cannot be verified. The CDR3 has 16 amino acids. Germline CDR1 SGHTA, CDR2 FQGTGA. This chain's CDR3 is CASSLIGGPSTDTQYF.

The chain links TRBV29-1 to TRBJ2-7; TCRdb calls TRBD1, which cannot be checked without DNA. The CDR3 sequence is 13 residues long. CDR1 is SQVTM and CDR2 is ANQGSEA in the germline V gene. The chain's CDR3 is CSGVGGDLLEQYF.

The chain uses TRBV6-6 and TRBJ2-5. Germline-derived CDR1 and CDR2 are MNHNY and SVGAGI (reference sequence). The CDR3 runs 13 residues. The CDR3 loop reads CASSGFKTETQYF.

The chain uses TRBV28 and TRBJ2-1; TCRdb names TRBD2, which stays unverified in the absence of DNA. The CDR3 is 13 amino acids. Germline CDR1 MDHEN, CDR2 SYDVKM. The CDR3 spells CASSLDPYPEQFF.

The rearrangement links TRBV7-3 to TRBJ2-2; TCRdb gives TRBD2 as the D gene, but with no DNA this cannot be confirmed. Germline V lookup: CDR1 SGHTA, CDR2 FQGTGA. CDR3 length: 16 amino acids. CDR3 sequence: CASSLSVEGSTGELFF.

This chain links TRBV6-1 with TRBJ2-1; TCRdb lists TRBD2, though no DNA is available to test this call. The CDR3 runs 14 residues. In germline, CDR1 is MNHNS, CDR2 SASEGT. CDR3 residues: CASLFEGLSNEQFF.

V usage is TRBV4-1 and J usage is TRBJ1-2. Germline CDR1 reads MGHRA; CDR2 reads YSYEKL. The CDR3 is made up of 14 amino acids. The CDR3 is CASSQVVGSYGYTF.

V usage is TRBV29-1 and J usage is TRBJ2-3. Germline V gives CDR1 SQVTM, CDR2 ANQGSEA. The CDR3 totals 12 residues. The CDR3 spells CSVEDLRDTQYF.

The rearrangement uses TRBV14 and TRBJ2-1; TCRdb indicates TRBD2, and absent DNA this call remains unverified. The CDR3 sequence is 16 residues long. Looked up from germline, CDR1 is SGHDN and CDR2 is FVKESK. CDR3 amino acids: CASSQASGGSYNEQFF.

The chain couples TRBV20-1 to TRBJ1-1. CDR3 size: 15 residues. CDR1 and CDR2 (germline): DFQATT, SNEGSKA (reference sequence). CDR3 region: CSARDITGEGSEAFF.

The chain combines TRBV27 with TRBJ1-5. CDR1 and CDR2 (germline): MNHEY, SMNVEV (reference sequence). The CDR3 extends over 15 amino acids. The CDR3 here is CASSLGGFPYQPQHF.

The chain combines TRBV21-1 with TRBJ2-5; the D call from TCRdb, TRBD2, cannot be confirmed without DNA. TRBV21-1 is annotated as a pseudogene. This CDR3 is built from 15 residues. The CDR3 is CASSNWAIPKETQYF.

The chain carries TRBV6-2 or TRBV6-3 and TRBJ2-3; TCRdb names TRBD2, which stays unverified in the absence of DNA. CDR3 length: 17 residues. Germline V gives CDR1 MNHEY, CDR2 SVGEGT. Here the CDR3 reads CASSRSIIAASTDTQYF.

The genes are TRBV5-1 and TRBJ2-3. CDR1 and CDR2 (germline): SGHRS, YFSETQ. The CDR3 loop spans 14 amino acids. The CDR3 here is CASSLDTSPDTQYF. The full variable domain, rest sourced from reference TRBV5-1 and TRBJ2-3, is KAGVTQTPRYLIKTRGQQVTLSCSPISGHRSVSWYQQTPGQGLQFLFEYFSETQRNKGNFPGRFSGRQFSNSRSEMNVSTLELGDSALYLCASSLDTSPDTQYFGPGTRLTVL.

The rearrangement uses TRBV21-1 and TRBJ2-3; absent DNA, TCRdb's TRBD1 call cannot be checked. TRBV21-1 is an annotated pseudogene. The CDR3 is 15 amino acids. CDR3: CASSRRQGGTDTQYF.